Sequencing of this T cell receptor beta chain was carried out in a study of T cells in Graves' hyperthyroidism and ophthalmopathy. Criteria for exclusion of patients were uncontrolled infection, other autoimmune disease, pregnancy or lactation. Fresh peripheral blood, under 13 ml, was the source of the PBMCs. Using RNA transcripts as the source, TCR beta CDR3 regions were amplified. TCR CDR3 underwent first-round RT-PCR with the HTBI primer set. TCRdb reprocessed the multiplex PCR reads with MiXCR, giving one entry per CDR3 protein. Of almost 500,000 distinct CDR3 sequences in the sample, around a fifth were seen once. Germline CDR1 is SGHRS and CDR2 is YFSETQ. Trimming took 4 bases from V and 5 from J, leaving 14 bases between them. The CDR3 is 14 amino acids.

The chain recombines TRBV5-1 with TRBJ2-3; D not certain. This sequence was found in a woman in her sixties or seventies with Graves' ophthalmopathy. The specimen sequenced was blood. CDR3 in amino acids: CASSPTILGDTQYF. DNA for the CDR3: TGCGCCAGCAGCCCCACCATACTCGGAGATACGCAGTATTTT.